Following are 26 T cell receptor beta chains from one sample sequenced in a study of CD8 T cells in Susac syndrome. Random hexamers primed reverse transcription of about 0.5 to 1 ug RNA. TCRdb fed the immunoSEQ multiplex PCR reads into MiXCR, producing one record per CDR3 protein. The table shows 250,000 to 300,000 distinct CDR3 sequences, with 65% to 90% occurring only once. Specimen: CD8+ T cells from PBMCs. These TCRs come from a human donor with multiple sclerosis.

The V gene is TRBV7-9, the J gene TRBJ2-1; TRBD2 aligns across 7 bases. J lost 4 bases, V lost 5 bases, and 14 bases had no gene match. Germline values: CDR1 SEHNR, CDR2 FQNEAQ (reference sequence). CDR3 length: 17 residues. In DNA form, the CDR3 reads TGTGCCAGCAGCCCCATGGTGGACGCGGGAGCATACAATGAGCAGTTCTTC. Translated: CASSPMVDAGAYNEQFF.

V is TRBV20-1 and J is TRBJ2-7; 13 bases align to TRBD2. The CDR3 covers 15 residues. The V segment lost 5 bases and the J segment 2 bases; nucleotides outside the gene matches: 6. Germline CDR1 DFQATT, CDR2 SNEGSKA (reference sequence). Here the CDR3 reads CSAPGTSGTPYEQYF. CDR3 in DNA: TGCAGTGCTCCCGGGACTAGCGGGACCCCCTACGAGCAGTACTTC.

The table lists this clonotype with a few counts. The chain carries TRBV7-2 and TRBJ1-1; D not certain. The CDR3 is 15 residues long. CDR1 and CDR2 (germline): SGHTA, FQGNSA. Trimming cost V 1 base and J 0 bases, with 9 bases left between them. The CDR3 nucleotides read TGTGCCAGCAGCTTAGGCCGGGGATTGAACACTGAAGCTTTCTTT. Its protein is CASSLGRGLNTEAFF.

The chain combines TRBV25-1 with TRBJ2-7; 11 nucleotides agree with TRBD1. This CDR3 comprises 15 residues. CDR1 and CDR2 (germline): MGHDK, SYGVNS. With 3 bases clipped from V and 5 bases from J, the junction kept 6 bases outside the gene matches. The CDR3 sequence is CASSDSGTGGNEQYF. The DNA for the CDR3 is TGTGCCAGCAGTGATTCCGGGACAGGGGGGAACGAGCAGTACTTC.

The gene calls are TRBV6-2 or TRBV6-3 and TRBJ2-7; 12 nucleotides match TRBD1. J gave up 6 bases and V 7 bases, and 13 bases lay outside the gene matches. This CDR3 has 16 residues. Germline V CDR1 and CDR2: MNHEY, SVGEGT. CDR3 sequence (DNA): TGTGCCAGCACCGCCGAGGTCGGGACAGGGGGCCCCGAGCAGTACTTC. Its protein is CASTAEVGTGGPEQYF.

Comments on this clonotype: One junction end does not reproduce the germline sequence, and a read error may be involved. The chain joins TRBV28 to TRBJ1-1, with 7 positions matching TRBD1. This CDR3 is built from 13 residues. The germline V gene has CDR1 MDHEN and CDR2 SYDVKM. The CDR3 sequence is CASSLSGGTEAFF. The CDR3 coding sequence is TGTGCCAGCAGCTTATCAGGGGGCACTGAAGCTTTCTTT.

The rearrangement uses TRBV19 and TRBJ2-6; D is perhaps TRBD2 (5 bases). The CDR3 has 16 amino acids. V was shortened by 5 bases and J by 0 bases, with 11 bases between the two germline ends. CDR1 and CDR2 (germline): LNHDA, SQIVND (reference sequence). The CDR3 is CASSPRGGSGANVLTF. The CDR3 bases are TGTGCCAGTAGTCCGCGTGGAGGCTCTGGGGCCAACGTCCTGACTTTC.

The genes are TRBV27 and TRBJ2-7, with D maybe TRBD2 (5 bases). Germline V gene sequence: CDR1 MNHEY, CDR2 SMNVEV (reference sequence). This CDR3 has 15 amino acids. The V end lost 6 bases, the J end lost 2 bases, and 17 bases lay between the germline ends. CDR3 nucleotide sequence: TGTGCCAGCAGACTCTTCCTAGCTGCCACCTACGAGCAGTACTTC. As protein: CASRLFLAATYEQYF.

The CDR3 region has the DNA TGTGCCAGCAGTTCCACAGGGTATGGCTACACCTTC. It translates to CASSSTGYGYTF. V usage is TRBV28 and J usage is TRBJ1-2, with a possible D match to TRBD1 (6 bases). This CDR3 comprises 12 residues. Germline CDR1 and CDR2: MDHEN and SYDVKM. V was cut by 4 bases and J by 5 bases, with 8 bases left in between.

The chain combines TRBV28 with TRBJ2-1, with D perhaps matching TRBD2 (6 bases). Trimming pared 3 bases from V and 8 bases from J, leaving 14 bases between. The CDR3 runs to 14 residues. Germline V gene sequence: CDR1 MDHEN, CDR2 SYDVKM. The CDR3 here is CASSFGGWRDEQFF. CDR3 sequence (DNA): TGTGCCAGCAGTTTCGGGGGATGGCGAGATGAGCAGTTCTTC. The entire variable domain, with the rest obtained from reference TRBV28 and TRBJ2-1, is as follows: DVKVTQSSRYLVKRTGEKVFLECVQDMDHENMFWYRQDPGLGLRLIYFSYDVKMKEKGDIPEGYSVSREKKERFSLILESASTNQTSMYLCASSFGGWRDEQFFGPGTRLTVL.

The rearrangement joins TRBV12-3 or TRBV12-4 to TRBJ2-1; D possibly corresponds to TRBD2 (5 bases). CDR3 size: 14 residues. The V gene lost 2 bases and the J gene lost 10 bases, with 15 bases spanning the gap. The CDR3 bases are TGTGCCAGCAGTTTATCCGAGGCCCGGGGAGAGCAGTTCTTC. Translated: CASSLSEARGEQFF.

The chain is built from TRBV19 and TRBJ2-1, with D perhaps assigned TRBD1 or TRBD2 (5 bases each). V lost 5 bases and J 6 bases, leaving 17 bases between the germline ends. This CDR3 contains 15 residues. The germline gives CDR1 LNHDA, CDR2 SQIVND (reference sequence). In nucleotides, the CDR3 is TGTGCCAGTAGTCCCGCCGTTGTCGGGACCAATGAGCAGTTCTTC. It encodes CASSPAVVGTNEQFF.

The CDR3 region is CASILSGEELFTDTQYF. DNA of the CDR3: TGTGCCAGCATACTATCTGGAGAGGAACTATTCACAGATACGCAGTATTTT. The chain uses TRBV27 and TRBJ2-3; D is ambiguous. V was cut by 7 bases and J by 2 bases, with 22 bases left in between. Per germline, CDR1 MNHEY and CDR2 SMNVEV (reference sequence). This CDR3 is 17 amino acids long.

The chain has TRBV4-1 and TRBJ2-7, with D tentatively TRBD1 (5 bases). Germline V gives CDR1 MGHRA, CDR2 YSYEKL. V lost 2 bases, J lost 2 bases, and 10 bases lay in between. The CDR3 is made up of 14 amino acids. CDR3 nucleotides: TGCGCCAGCAGCCAAAAGGGGCAAACCTACGAGCAGTACTTC. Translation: CASSQKGQTYEQYF.

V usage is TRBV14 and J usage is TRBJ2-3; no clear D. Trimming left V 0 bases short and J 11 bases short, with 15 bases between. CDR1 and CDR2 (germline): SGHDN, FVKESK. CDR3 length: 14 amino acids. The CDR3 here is CASSQDTSRILQYF. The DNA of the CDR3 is TGTGCCAGCAGCCAAGATACCTCCAGGATCCTGCAGTATTTT.

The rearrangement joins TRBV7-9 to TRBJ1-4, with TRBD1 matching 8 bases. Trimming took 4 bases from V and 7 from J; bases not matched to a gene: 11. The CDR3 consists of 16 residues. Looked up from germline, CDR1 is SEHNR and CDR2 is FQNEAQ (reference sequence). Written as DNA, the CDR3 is TGTGCCAGCAGCTCCCCCCGACAGGGGAGAGGTGAAAAACTGTTTTTT. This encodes CASSSPRQGRGEKLFF.

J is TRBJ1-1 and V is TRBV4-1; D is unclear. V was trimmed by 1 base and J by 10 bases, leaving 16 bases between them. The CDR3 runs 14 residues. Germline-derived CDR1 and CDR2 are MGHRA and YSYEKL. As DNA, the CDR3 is TGCGCCAGCAGCCAAGTAGAAACGACACTGGGAGCTTTCTTT. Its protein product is CASSQVETTLGAFF.

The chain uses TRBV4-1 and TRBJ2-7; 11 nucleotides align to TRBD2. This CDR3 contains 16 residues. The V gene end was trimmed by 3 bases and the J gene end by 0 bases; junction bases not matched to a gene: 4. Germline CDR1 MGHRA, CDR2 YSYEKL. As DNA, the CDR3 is TGCGCCAGCAGCCAGACCGGGACTAGCGGCTCCTACGAGCAGTACTTC. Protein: CASSQTGTSGSYEQYF.

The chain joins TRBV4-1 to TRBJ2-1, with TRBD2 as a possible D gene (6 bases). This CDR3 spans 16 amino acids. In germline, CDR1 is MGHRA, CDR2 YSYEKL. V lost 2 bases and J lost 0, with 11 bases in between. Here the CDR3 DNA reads TGCGCCAGCAGCCAACTAGCGATGAGCTCCTACAATGAGCAGTTCTTC. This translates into CASSQLAMSSYNEQFF.

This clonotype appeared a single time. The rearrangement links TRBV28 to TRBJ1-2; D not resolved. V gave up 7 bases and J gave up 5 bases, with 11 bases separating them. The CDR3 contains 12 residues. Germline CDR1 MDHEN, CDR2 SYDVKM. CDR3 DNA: TGTGCCAGCAACCTTGAAGGGTATGGCTACACCTTC. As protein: CASNLEGYGYTF.

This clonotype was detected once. The CDR3 spells CASSQDLTGRGSYEQYF. The CDR3 coding sequence is TGTGCCAGCAGCCAAGATCTGACGGGGCGGGGATCCTACGAGCAGTACTTC. V is TRBV3-1 and J is TRBJ2-7, with D maybe TRBD2 (6 bases). CDR1 is LGHDT and CDR2 is YNNKEL in the germline V gene (reference sequence). This CDR3 region has 17 residues. Trimming took off 0 bases at V and 1 base at J, with 16 bases between the two ends.

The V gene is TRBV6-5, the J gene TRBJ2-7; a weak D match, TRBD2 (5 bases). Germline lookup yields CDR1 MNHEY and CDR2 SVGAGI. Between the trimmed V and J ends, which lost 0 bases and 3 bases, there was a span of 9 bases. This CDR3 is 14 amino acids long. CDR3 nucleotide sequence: TGTGCCAGCAGTTACTCGGCGGGCTACTACGAGCAGTACTTC. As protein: CASSYSAGYYEQYF.

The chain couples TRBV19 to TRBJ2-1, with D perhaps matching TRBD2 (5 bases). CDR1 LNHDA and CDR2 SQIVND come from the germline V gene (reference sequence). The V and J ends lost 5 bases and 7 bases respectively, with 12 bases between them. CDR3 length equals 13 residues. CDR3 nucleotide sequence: TGTGCCAGTAGTTCACGGACTCGAAATGAGCAGTTCTTC. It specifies CASSSRTRNEQFF.

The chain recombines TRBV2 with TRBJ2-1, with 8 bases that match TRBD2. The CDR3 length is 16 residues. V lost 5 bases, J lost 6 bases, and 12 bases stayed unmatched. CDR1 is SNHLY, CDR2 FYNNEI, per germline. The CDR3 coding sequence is TGTGCCAGCAGTTCGACTAGCGTTCACTTGAGCAATGAGCAGTTCTTC. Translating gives CASSSTSVHLSNEQFF.

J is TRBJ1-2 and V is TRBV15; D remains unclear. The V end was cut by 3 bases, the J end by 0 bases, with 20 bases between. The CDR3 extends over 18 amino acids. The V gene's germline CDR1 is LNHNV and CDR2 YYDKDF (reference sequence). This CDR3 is CATSSGIRDPVSNYGYTF. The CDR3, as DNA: TGTGCCACCAGCAGTGGTATTCGGGATCCAGTCTCTAACTATGGCTACACCTTC.

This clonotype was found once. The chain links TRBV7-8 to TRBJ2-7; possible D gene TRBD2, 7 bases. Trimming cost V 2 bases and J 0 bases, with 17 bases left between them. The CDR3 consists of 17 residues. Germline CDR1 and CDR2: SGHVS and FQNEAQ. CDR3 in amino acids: CASSLPLRRGGSYEQYF. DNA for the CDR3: TGTGCCAGCAGCTTACCCCTGAGGAGGGGGGGCTCCTACGAGCAGTACTTC.